Sequencing of this T cell receptor beta chain was carried out in a study of CD4 T cells in relation to SARS-CoV-2 and coronaviruses. The CDR3 covers 14 residues. CDR1 and CDR2 from the germline V gene are SGHTA and FQGNSA. The V segment lost 1 base and the J segment 5 bases; nucleotides outside the gene matches: 3. Before the COVID-19 pandemic, during about 2011-2019, CD4+ T cells were taken from unexposed donors. CD4+ T cells were isolated from the cells after around eleven days of culture. Cells permitting, SARS-CoV-2 S/N and four cold-coronavirus spikes were tested on unexposed-donor CD4+ T cells. The protocol was immunoSEQ multiplex PCR, while the TCRdb copy is restricted to in-frame clones and leaves out a portion. This table holds about 17,000 clones, 79% found once. Findings and caveats of the study: No donor gave both pre-pandemic and post-infection samples. Crossreactivity was assessed only for spike protein, not other viral proteins.

In regard to this clone: What it recognizes is unknown.

This clonotype originated in a human donor in good health. The rearrangement links TRBV7-2 to TRBJ1-2; TRBD1 matches at 8 bases. Sequenced sample: CD4+ T cells from PBMCs, cultured in vitro. This CDR3 reads CASSLDRGSYGYTF. As DNA, the CDR3 is TGTGCCAGCAGCTTAGACAGGGGGTCTTATGGCTACACCTTC.